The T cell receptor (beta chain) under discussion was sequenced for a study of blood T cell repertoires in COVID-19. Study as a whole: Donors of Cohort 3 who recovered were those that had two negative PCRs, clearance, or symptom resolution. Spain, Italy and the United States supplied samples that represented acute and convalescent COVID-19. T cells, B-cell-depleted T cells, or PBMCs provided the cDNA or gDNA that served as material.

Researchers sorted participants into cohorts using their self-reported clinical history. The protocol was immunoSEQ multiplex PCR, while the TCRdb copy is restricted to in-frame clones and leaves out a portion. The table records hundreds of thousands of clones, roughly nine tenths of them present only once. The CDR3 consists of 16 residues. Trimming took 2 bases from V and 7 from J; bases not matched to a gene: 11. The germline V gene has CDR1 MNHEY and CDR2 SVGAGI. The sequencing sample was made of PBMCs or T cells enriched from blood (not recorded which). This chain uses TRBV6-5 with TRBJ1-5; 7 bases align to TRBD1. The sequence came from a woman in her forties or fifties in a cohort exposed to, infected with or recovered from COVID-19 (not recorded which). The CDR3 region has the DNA TGTGCCAGCAGTTACCCCGACAGGGAAGCCTGCCAGCCCCAGCATTTT. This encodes CASSYPDREACQPQHF.